Sequencing of this T cell receptor (beta chain) was carried out in a study of blood T cell repertoires in COVID-19. Turning to the study itself: Samples of COVID-19 (acute and convalescent) were obtained from the United States, Italy and Spain. T cells, B-cell-depleted T cells, or PBMCs provided the cDNA or gDNA that served as material.

Assay: immunoSEQ multiplex PCR; the TCRdb copy retains only in-frame clones and omits some. The table lists approximately 140,000 clones, more than 70% of them singletons. This clone appeared once. The germline V and J ends were trimmed by 4 bases and 5 bases, with 11 bases remaining between them. This CDR3 spans 13 amino acids. Germline V gene sequence: CDR1 MGHDK, CDR2 SYGVNS. This chain joins TRBV25-1 and TRBJ1-1, with D unresolved. The sequencing sample was made of peripheral blood. The receptor was isolated from a human donor in a cohort sampled during active COVID-19. CDR3 bases: TGTGCCAGCAGTGTTGGAGGGAAAACTGAAGCTTTCTTT. It is translated as CASSVGGKTEAFF.